This TCR beta chain emerged from a study of metastatic and nonmetastatic thyroid tumors. Study background: Across blood and tumor or nodule tissue, repertoires from malignant and benign thyroid patients were compared with one another. Study outcomes and limitations: According to reports, the diversity of TCR beta was significantly higher in malignant thyroid tumors than in benign nodules, and this held in both blood and tumor samples.

TCRdb re-called the PCR reads with MiXCR. The profile shows 16,000 or so clones, about 23% of them singletons. Thyroid surgery took place with no prior treatment in any patient. The germline V gene encodes CDR1 SGHTS and CDR2 YDEGEE. This CDR3 is 16 amino acids long. Trimming removed 4 bases at V and 3 bases at J, with 16 bases between. As concerns this clone: Antigen unknown.

The chain has TRBV5-8 and TRBJ2-2; unclear D gene. Source material: adjacent normal tissue. The TCR was taken from a female donor with papillary thyroid cancer or a benign thyroid nodule (not recorded which). Some clones in this sample may be carry-over from other donors' samples. The CDR3 bases are TGTGCCAGCAGCCCTGCCGTTAGGACGCACACCGGGGAGCTGTTTTTT. Translated: CASSPAVRTHTGELFF.